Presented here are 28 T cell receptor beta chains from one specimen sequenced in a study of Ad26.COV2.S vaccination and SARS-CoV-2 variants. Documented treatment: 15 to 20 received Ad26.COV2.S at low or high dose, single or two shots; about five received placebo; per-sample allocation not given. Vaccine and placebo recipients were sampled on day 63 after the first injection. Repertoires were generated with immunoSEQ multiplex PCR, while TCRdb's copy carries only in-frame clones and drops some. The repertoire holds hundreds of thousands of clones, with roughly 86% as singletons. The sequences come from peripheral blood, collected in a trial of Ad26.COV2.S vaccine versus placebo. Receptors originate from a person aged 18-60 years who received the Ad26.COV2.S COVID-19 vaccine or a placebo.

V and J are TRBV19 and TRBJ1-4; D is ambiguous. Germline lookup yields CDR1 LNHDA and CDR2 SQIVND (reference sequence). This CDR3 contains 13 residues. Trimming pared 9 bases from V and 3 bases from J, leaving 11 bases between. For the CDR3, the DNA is TGTGCCAGGGAGGTCGGGGCTAATGAAAAACTGTTTTTT. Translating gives CAREVGANEKLFF.

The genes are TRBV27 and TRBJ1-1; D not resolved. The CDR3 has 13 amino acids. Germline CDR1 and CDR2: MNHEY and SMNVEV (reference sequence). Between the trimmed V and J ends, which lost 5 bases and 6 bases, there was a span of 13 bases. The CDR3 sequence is CASSPYLKAEAFF. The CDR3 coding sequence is TGTGCCAGCAGTCCATATTTAAAAGCTGAAGCTTTCTTT.

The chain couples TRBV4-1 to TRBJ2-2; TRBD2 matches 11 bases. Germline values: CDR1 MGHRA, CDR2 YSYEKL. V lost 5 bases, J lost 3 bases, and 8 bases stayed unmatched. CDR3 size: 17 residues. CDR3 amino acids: CASSSLLGLADTGELFF. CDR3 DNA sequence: TGCGCCAGCAGCTCGCTTTTGGGACTAGCGGACACCGGGGAGCTGTTTTTT.

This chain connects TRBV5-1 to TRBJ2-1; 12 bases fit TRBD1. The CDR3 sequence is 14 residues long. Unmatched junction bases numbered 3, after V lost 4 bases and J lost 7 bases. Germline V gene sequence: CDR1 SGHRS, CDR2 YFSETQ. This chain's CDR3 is CASSGDRGLNEQFF. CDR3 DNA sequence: TGCGCCAGCAGCGGGGACAGGGGGCTGAATGAGCAGTTCTTC.

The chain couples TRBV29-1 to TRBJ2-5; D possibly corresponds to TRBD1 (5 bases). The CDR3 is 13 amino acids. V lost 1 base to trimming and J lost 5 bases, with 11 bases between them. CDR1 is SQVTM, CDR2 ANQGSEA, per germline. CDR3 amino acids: CSVEVGAGETQYF. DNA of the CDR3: TGCAGCGTTGAAGTTGGGGCCGGGGAGACCCAGTACTTC.

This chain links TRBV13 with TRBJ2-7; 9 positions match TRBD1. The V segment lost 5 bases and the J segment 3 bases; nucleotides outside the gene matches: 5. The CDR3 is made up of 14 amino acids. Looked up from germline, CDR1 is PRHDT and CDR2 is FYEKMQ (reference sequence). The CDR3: CASSLRQGGYEQYF. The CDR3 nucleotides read TGTGCCAGCAGCCTACGACAGGGGGGCTACGAGCAGTACTTC.

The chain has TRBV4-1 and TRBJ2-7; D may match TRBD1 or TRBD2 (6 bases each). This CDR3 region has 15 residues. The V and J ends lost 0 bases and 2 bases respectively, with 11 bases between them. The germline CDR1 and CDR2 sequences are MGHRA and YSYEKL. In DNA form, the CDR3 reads TGCGCCAGCAGCCAAGAGGGGGGCGCCGCCTACGAGCAGTACTTC. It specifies CASSQEGGAAYEQYF.

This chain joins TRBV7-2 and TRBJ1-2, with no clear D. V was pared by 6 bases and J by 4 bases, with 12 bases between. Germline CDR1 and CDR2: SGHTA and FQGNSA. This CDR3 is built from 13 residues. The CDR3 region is CASSPRAFYGYTF. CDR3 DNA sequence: TGTGCCAGCAGTCCTCGGGCCTTCTATGGCTACACCTTC.

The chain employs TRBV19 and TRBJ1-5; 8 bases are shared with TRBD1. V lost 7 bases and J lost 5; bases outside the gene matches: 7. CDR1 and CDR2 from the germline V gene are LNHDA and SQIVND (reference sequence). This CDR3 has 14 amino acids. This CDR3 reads CASTPRDRHQPQHF. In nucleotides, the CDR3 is TGTGCCAGTACTCCCCGGGACAGGCATCAGCCCCAGCATTTT.

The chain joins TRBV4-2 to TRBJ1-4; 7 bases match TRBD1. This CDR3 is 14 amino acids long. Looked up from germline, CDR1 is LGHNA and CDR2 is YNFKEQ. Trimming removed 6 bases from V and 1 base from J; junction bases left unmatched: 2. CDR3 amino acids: CASRPGGTNEKLFF. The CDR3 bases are TGTGCCAGCAGGCCAGGGGGAACTAATGAAAAACTGTTTTTT.

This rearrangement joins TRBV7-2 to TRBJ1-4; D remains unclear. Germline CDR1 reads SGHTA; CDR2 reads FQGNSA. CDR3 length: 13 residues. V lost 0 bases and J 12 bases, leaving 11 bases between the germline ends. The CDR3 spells CASSLALAGQLFF. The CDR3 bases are TGTGCCAGCAGCTTAGCGCTGGCAGGTCAACTGTTTTTT. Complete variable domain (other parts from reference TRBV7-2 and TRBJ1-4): GAGVSQSPSNKVTEKGKDVELRCDPISGHTALYWYRQSLGQGLEFLIYFQGNSAPDKSGLPSDRFSAERTGGSVSTLTIQRTQQEDSAVYLCASSLALAGQLFFGSGTQLSVL.

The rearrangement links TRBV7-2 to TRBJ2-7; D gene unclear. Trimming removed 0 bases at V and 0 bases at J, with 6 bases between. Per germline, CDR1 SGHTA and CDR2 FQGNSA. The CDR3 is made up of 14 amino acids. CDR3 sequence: CASSLALISYEQYF. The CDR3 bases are TGTGCCAGCAGCTTAGCGCTGATCTCCTACGAGCAGTACTTC.

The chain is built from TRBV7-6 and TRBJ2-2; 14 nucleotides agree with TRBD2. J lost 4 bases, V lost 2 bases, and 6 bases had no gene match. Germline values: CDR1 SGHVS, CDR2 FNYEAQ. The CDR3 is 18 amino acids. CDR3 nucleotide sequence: TGTGCCAGCAGCTTAAGCCCAGGACTAGCGGGAGGCACCGGGGAGCTGTTTTTT. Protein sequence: CASSLSPGLAGGTGELFF.

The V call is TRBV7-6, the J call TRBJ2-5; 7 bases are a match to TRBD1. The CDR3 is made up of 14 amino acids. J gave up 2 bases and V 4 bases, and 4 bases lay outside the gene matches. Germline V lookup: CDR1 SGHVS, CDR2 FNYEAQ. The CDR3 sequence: CASSWGQTQETQYF. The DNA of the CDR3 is TGTGCCAGCAGCTGGGGACAGACTCAAGAGACCCAGTACTTC.

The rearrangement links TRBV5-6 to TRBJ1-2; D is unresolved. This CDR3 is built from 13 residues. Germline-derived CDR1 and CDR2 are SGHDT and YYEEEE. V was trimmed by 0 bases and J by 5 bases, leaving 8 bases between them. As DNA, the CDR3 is TGTGCCAGCAGCTTGGAAACAGAATATGGCTACACCTTC. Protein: CASSLETEYGYTF.

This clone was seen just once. The CDR3 nucleotides are TGTGCCAGCAGCTTAAGTCGTGAGGCAACCCACTATGGCTACACCTTC. It translates to CASSLSREATHYGYTF. The chain joins TRBV7-2 to TRBJ1-2; no reliable D call. CDR1 is SGHTA, CDR2 FQGNSA, per germline. The V gene lost 2 bases and the J gene lost 3 bases, with 16 bases spanning the gap. This CDR3 is 16 amino acids long.

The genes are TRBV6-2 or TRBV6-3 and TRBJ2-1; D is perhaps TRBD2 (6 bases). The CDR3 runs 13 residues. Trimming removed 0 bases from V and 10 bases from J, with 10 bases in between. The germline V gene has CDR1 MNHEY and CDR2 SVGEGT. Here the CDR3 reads CASSYSAGNEQFF. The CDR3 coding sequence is TGTGCCAGCAGTTACTCGGCGGGGAACGAGCAGTTCTTC.

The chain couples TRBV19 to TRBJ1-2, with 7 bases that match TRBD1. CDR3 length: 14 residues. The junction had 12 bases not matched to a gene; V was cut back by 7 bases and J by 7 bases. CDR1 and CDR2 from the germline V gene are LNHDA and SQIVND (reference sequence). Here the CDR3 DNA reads TGTGCCAGTATCGATCCTGGACAGGTCGGTGGCTACACCTTC. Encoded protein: CASIDPGQVGGYTF.

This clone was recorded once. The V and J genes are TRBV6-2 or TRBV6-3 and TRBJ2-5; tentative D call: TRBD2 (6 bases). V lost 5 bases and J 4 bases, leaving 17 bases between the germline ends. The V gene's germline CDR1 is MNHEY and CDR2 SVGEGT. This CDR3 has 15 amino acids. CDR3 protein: CASSLTRLVPETQYF. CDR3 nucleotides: TGTGCCAGCAGTCTCACCAGACTAGTCCCAGAGACCCAGTACTTC.

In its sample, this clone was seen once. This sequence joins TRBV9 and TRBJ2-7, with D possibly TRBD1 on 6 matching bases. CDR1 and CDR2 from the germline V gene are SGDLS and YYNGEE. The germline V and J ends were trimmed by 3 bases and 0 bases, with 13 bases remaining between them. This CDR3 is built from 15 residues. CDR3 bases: TGTGCCAGCAGCGGCCCAGGGGACGGCTCCTACGAGCAGTACTTC. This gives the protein CASSGPGDGSYEQYF.

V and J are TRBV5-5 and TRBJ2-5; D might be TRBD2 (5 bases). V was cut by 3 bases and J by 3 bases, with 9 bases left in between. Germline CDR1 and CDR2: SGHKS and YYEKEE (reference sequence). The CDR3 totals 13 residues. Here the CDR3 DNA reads TGTGCCAGCAGCTATCCGGGAAAAGAGACCCAGTACTTC. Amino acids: CASSYPGKETQYF.

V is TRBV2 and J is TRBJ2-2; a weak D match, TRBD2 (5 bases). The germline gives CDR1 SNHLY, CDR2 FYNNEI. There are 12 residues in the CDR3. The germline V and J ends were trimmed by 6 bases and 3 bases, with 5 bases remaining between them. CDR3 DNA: TGTGCCAGCAGGGGAGACACCGGGGAGCTGTTTTTT. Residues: CASRGDTGELFF. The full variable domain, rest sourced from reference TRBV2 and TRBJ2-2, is EPEVTQTPSHQVTQMGQEVILRCVPISNHLYFYWYRQILGQKVEFLVSFYNNEISEKSEIFDDQFSVERPDGSNFTLKIRSTKLEDSAMYFCASRGDTGELFFGEGSRLTVL.

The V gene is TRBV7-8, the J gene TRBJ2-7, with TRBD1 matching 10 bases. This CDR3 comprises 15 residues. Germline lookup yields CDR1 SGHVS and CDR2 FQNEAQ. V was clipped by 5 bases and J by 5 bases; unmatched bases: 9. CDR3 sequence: CASSTGTGAVHEQYF. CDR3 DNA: TGTGCCAGCAGCACCGGGACAGGGGCGGTCCACGAGCAGTACTTC.

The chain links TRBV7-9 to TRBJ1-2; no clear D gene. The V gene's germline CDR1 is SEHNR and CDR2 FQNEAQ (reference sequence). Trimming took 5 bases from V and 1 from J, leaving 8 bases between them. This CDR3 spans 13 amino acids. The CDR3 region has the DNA TGTGCCAGCAGCCGAGAGAATAACTATGGCTACACCTTC. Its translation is CASSRENNYGYTF.

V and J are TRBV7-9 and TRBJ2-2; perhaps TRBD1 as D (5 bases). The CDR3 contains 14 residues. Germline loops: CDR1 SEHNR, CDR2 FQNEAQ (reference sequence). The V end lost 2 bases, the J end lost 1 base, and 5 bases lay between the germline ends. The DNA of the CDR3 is TGTGCCAGCAGCTTACAGGGGAACACCGGGGAGCTGTTTTTT. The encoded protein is CASSLQGNTGELFF.

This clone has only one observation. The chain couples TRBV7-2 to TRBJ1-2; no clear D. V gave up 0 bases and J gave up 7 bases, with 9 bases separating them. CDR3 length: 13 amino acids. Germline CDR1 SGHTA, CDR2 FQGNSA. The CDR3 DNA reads TGTGCCAGCAGCTTAGCGGAAGTGCGTGGCTACACCTTC. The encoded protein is CASSLAEVRGYTF.

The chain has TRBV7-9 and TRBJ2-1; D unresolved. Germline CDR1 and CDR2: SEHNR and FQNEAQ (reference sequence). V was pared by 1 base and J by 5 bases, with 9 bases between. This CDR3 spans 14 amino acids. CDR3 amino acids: CASSLVESHNEQFF. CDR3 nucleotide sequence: TGTGCCAGCAGCTTAGTTGAGAGTCACAATGAGCAGTTCTTC.

The CDR3 bases are TGTGCCAGCAGTTGGGGCGGCAGAGGGTCGGACAATGAGCAGTTCTTC. This codes for CASSWGGRGSDNEQFF. The chain joins TRBV27 to TRBJ2-1; TRBD1 or TRBD2 may be the D gene (5 bases each). Germline V gives CDR1 MNHEY, CDR2 SMNVEV (reference sequence). With 4 bases removed from V and 5 bases from J, the gap between germline ends came to 18 bases. The CDR3 is made up of 16 amino acids.